The 21 T cell receptor beta chains presented below share a single source sample, sequenced in a study of T-cell memory formation after mild COVID-19 (dated by TCRdb to the early 2020s). Receptors were amplified or captured by 5' RACE. Sequencing instrument: Illumina NovaSeq 6000. The public sequencing data were trimmed at Q25 with fastp and processed into clonotypes with MiXCR by TCRdb, which kept only in-frame beta chains. CDR3 protein sequences are deduplicated, and each keeps its most common genes and DNA. Here the sample has 170,000 or so distinct CDR3 sequences; 25% to 40% occur a single time. The ten largest clonotypes hold more than 10% of the sample. Sequenced input: PBMCs or a T cell subset sorted from them (not recorded which). The receptor set was obtained from an adult woman who had mild COVID-19 (a few samples of this study predate the infection). The sample titles of this study are shuffled in the database, so cell type and time point are left out; the donor was told from shared clones.

This clonotype was seen a few times. V usage is TRBV29-1 and J usage is TRBJ1-2; D might be TRBD1 (5 bases). Trimming removed 4 bases from V and 7 bases from J, with 13 bases in between. Germline lookup yields CDR1 SQVTM and CDR2 ANQGSEA. This CDR3 is built from 12 residues. As DNA, the CDR3 is TGCAGCGTTGGGCACAGGTCTAGTGGCTACACCTTC. It is translated as CSVGHRSSGYTF.

This clonotype was picked up a small number of times. This chain links TRBV10-3 with TRBJ1-1, with 7 bases fitting TRBD1. Trimming removed 3 bases from V and 5 bases from J; junction bases left unmatched: 12. Germline-derived CDR1 and CDR2 are ENHRY and SYGVKD. CDR3 length: 16 amino acids. The CDR3 region is CAISDPAAGGKTEAFF. DNA of the CDR3: TGTGCCATCAGTGACCCCGCGGCAGGGGGTAAGACTGAAGCTTTCTTT.

The chain uses TRBV5-1 and TRBJ2-1; unclear D gene. Germline CDR1 is SGHRS and CDR2 is YFSETQ. The CDR3 consists of 14 residues. V lost 2 bases, J lost 4 bases, and 10 bases lay in between. DNA for the CDR3: TGCGCCAGCAGCTTTGAGGTCGTATACAATGAGCAGTTCTTC. This translates into CASSFEVVYNEQFF.

This clonotype appeared a few times. The gene calls are TRBV7-6 and TRBJ2-2; D possibly uses TRBD1 or TRBD2 (7 bases each). Per the germline V gene, CDR1 is SGHVS and CDR2 is FNYEAQ. Trimming stripped 11 bases from V and 4 bases from J, with 17 bases between. The CDR3 is made up of 14 amino acids. The CDR3 protein is CAVRGGVVTGELFF. The CDR3 DNA reads TGTGCCGTCAGGGGGGGAGTGGTCACCGGGGAGCTGTTTTTT.

This clonotype was seen a handful of times. The rearrangement uses TRBV5-5 and TRBJ1-4, with unresolved D. The V gene lost 4 bases and the J gene lost 3 bases, with 10 bases spanning the gap. This CDR3 spans 14 amino acids. Germline values: CDR1 SGHKS, CDR2 YYEKEE (reference sequence). CDR3 coding DNA: TGTGCCAGCAGCCCGATCACAGCTAATGAAAAACTGTTTTTT. This translates into CASSPITANEKLFF.

The V call is TRBV19, the J call TRBJ2-6; D is perhaps TRBD2 (5 bases). The CDR3 runs to 15 residues. Trimming stripped 2 bases from V and 0 bases from J, with 5 bases between. The V gene's germline CDR1 is LNHDA and CDR2 SQIVND (reference sequence). CDR3 bases: TGTGCCAGTAGTATAACTAGCTCTGGGGCCAACGTCCTGACTTTC. This sequence encodes CASSITSSGANVLTF.

The chain combines TRBV12-3 or TRBV12-4 with TRBJ2-1; D ambiguous. The CDR3 is 14 amino acids. The V end lost 6 bases, the J end lost 1 base, and 10 bases lay between the germline ends. This CDR3 reads CASRGKGSYNEQFF. In DNA form, the CDR3 reads TGTGCCAGCAGGGGGAAAGGGTCCTACAATGAGCAGTTCTTC.

This clonotype came up a few times. The gene calls are TRBV4-1 and TRBJ2-7; D not certain. Germline CDR1 MGHRA, CDR2 YSYEKL. V dropped 1 base and J dropped 0 bases, with 7 bases sitting between them. The CDR3 is 14 residues long. CDR3 DNA sequence: TGCGCCAGCAGCCAAGTCAGGAGCTCCTACGAGCAGTACTTC. This sequence encodes CASSQVRSSYEQYF.

This rearrangement joins TRBV12-3 or TRBV12-4 to TRBJ1-1; D ambiguous. The CDR3 sequence is 14 residues long. V was pared by 6 bases and J by 0 bases, with 11 bases between. In DNA, the CDR3 is TGTGCCAGCAGACGGGGTAATTTGAACACTGAAGCTTTCTTT. Translating it yields CASRRGNLNTEAFF.

This clonotype turned up a few times. This chain connects TRBV12-3 or TRBV12-4 to TRBJ2-1, with D uncertain. Trimming shortened V by 3 bases and J by 0 bases, and 6 bases separated the two germline ends. The length of the CDR3 is 14 residues. The CDR3 bases are TGTGCCAGCAGTTTCTCGTTCTCCTACAATGAGCAGTTCTTC. Its translation is CASSFSFSYNEQFF.

V usage is TRBV5-1 and J usage is TRBJ1-2; unclear D gene. The germline V gene encodes CDR1 SGHRS and CDR2 YFSETQ. The CDR3 consists of 12 residues. Trimming cost V 3 bases and J 4 bases, with 7 bases left between them. CDR3 coding DNA: TGCGCCAGCAGCTGGGATGTCTATGGCTACACCTTC. This sequence encodes CASSWDVYGYTF.

This clonotype showed up just a few times. V and J are TRBV4-2 and TRBJ2-4; D unresolved. Germline V gives CDR1 LGHNA, CDR2 YNFKEQ. The length of the CDR3 is 12 residues. V lost 4 bases and J lost 14, with 15 bases in between. CDR3 amino acids: CASSPDLIEEYF. CDR3 DNA sequence: TGTGCCAGCAGCCCCGACTTAATAGAAGAGTACTTC.

This clonotype showed up just a few times. V is TRBV24-1 and J is TRBJ2-5; 8 nucleotides match TRBD1. The CDR3 is made up of 15 amino acids. V was pared by 3 bases and J by 3 bases, with 5 bases of the junction left unmatched. Germline-derived CDR1 and CDR2 are KGHDR and SFDVKD. This chain's CDR3 is CATSDAGTGKETQYF. In nucleotides, the CDR3 is TGTGCCACCAGTGATGCCGGGACAGGTAAAGAGACCCAGTACTTC.

This clonotype was found many times. The J gene is TRBJ2-7, the V gene TRBV7-9; 7 bases line up with TRBD1. Unmatched junction bases numbered 7, after V lost 3 bases and J lost 2 bases. Germline V gene data show CDR1 as SEHNR and CDR2 as FQNEAQ (reference sequence). CDR3 length: 15 amino acids. DNA for the CDR3: TGTGCCAGCAGCTTGCAGGGGGACCTTACCTACGAGCAGTACTTC. It is translated as CASSLQGDLTYEQYF. Together with reference TRBV7-9 and TRBJ2-7, the CDR3 gives the full variable domain: DTGVSQNPRHKITKRGQNVTFRCDPISEHNRLYWYRQTLGQGPEFLTYFQNEAQLEKSRLLSDRFSAERPKGSFSTLEIQRTEQGDSAMYLCASSLQGDLTYEQYFGPGTRLTVT.

The rearrangement joins TRBV7-2 to TRBJ2-1; D perhaps matches TRBD2 (7 bases). There are 14 residues in the CDR3. The V end was cut by 5 bases, the J end by 5 bases, with 13 bases between. In germline, CDR1 is SGHTA, CDR2 FQGNSA. For the CDR3, the DNA is TGTGCCAGCAGCCTCCGGGGGGCCCACAATGAGCAGTTCTTC. Its protein is CASSLRGAHNEQFF.

The rearrangement uses TRBV7-6 and TRBJ2-5; TRBD2 matches at 15 bases. The CDR3 loop spans 22 amino acids. The germline gives CDR1 SGHVS, CDR2 FNYEAQ. V was pared by 3 bases and J by 1 base, with 18 bases of the junction left unmatched. CDR3 nucleotide sequence: TGTGCCAGCAGCTTCCCTCGACAGGGGCATAGGGGACTAGCGGGGGGCCAAGAGACCCAGTACTTC. This sequence encodes CASSFPRQGHRGLAGGQETQYF.

This clonotype was counted a few times. The chain has TRBV12-3 or TRBV12-4 and TRBJ2-1; 16 nucleotides line up with TRBD2. The CDR3 extends over 17 amino acids. The ends lost 5 bases at V and 8 bases at J; junction bases unmatched: 9. The CDR3 sequence is CASSPGLAGGRGYEQFF. The DNA of the CDR3 is TGTGCCAGCAGTCCGGGACTAGCGGGGGGGCGCGGCTATGAGCAGTTCTTC.

The V and J genes are TRBV11-3 and TRBJ1-1; D is unclear. V lost 3 bases to trimming and J lost 5 bases, with 10 bases between them. Looked up from germline, CDR1 is SGHNT and CDR2 is YENEEA. This CDR3 comprises 13 residues. Here the CDR3 reads CASSFLESTEAFF. The CDR3 region has the DNA TGTGCCAGCAGCTTCCTGGAATCGACTGAAGCTTTCTTT.

The chain couples TRBV19 to TRBJ2-1, with 7 nucleotides matching TRBD2. The CDR3 loop spans 16 amino acids. Germline lookup yields CDR1 LNHDA and CDR2 SQIVND (reference sequence). J gave up 8 bases and V 9 bases, and 19 bases lay outside the gene matches. This chain's CDR3 is CASRVLAGVDMDEQFF. Here the CDR3 DNA reads TGTGCCAGCCGAGTACTGGCGGGAGTAGATATGGATGAGCAGTTCTTC.

This clonotype was counted between two and nine times. V gene TRBV2 combines with J gene TRBJ2-7, with D possibly TRBD2 on 7 matching bases. Trimming stripped 6 bases from V and 4 bases from J, with 10 bases between. CDR1 is SNHLY, CDR2 FYNNEI, per germline. The CDR3 totals 12 residues. Here the CDR3 DNA reads TGTGCCAGCAGGGGGGGGCGGTACGAGCAGTACTTC. The encoded protein is CASRGGRYEQYF.

The J gene is TRBJ1-2, the V gene TRBV20-1; D is uncertain. The CDR3 sequence is 16 residues long. CDR1 is DFQATT, CDR2 SNEGSKA, per germline (reference sequence). The V end was cut by 6 bases, the J end by 8 bases, with 28 bases between. The CDR3 bases are TGCAGTGCGCGTAACCCCGGGCGTCATCCTGACCACGGCTACACCTTC. It specifies CSARNPGRHPDHGYTF.